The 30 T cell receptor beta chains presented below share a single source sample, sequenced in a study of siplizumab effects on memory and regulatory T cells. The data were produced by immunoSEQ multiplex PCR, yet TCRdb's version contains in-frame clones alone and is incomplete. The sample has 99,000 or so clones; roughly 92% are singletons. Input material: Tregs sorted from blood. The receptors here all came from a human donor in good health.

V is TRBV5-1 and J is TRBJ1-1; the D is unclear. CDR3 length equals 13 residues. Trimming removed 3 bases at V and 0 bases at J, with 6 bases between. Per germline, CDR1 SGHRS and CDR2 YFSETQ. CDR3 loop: CASSSSMNTEAFF. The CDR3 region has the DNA TGCGCCAGCAGCTCCTCCATGAACACTGAAGCTTTCTTT. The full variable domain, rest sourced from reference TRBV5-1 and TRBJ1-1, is KAGVTQTPRYLIKTRGQQVTLSCSPISGHRSVSWYQQTPGQGLQFLFEYFSETQRNKGNFPGRFSGRQFSNSRSEMNVSTLELGDSALYLCASSSSMNTEAFFGQGTRLTVV.

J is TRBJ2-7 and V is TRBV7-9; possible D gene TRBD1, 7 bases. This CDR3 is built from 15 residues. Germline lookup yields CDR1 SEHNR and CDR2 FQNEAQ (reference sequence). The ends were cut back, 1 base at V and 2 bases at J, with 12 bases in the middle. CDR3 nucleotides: TGTGCCAGCAGCTTAGGCCAGGGGGGCACCTACGAGCAGTACTTC. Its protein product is CASSLGQGGTYEQYF.

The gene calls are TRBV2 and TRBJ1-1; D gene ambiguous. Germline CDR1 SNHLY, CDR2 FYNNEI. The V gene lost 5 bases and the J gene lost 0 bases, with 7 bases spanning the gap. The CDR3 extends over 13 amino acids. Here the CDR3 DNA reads TGTGCCAGCAGTAAGACCGTGAACACTGAAGCTTTCTTT. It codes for CASSKTVNTEAFF.

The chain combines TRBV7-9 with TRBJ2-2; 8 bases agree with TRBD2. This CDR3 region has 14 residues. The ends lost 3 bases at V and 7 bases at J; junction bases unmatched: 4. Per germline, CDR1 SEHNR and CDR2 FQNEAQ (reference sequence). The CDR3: CASSFPGRDGELFF. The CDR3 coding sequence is TGTGCCAGCAGCTTCCCCGGGAGGGACGGGGAGCTGTTTTTT.

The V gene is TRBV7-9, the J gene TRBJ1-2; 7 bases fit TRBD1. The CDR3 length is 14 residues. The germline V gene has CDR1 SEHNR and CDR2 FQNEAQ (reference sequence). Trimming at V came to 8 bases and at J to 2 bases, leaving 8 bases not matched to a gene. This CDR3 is CASSLGQPNYGYTF. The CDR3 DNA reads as TGTGCCAGCTCCCTGGGACAGCCGAACTATGGCTACACCTTC.

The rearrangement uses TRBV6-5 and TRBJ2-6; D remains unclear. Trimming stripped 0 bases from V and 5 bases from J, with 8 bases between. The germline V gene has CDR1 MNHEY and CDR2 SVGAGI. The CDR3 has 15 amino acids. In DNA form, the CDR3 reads TGTGCCAGCAGTTACTCTGGGGTCTGGGCCAACGTCCTGACTTTC. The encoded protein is CASSYSGVWANVLTF.

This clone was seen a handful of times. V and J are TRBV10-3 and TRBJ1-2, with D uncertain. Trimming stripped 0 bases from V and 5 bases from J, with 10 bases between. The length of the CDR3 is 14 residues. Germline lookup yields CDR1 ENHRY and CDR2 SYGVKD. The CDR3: CAISESSRWYGYTF. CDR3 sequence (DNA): TGTGCCATCAGTGAGTCGTCCCGGTGGTATGGCTACACCTTC.

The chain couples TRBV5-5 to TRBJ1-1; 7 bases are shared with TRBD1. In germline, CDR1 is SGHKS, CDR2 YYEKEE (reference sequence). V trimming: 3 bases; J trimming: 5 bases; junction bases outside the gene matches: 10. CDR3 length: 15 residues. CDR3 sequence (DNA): TGTGCCAGCAGCTCTAACAGGGGTTGGTGGACTGAAGCTTTCTTT. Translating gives CASSSNRGWWTEAFF.

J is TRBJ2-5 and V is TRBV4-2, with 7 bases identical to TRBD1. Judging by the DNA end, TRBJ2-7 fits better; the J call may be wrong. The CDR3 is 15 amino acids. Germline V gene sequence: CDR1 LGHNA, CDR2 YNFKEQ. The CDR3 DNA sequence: TGTGCCAGCAGCCAAGTTACAGGGGACTCCTACGAGCAGTACTTC. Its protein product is CASSQVTGDSYEQYF.

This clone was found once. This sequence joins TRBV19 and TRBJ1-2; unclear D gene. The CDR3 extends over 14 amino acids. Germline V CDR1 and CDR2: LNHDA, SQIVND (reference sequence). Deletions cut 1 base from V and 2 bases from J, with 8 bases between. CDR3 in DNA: TGTGCCAGTAGTATAGTCGGCAGAAACTATGGCTACACCTTC. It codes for CASSIVGRNYGYTF.

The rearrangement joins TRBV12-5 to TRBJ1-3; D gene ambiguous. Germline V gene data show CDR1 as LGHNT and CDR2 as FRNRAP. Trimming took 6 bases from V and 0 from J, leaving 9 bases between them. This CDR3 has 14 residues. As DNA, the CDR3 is TGTGCTAGTGGACAATACAGCTCTGGAAACACCATATATTTT. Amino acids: CASGQYSSGNTIYF. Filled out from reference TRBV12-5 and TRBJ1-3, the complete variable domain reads DARVTQTPRHKVTEMGQEVTMRCQPILGHNTVFWYRQTMMQGLELLAYFRNRAPLDDSGMPKDRFSAEMPDATLATLKIQPSEPRDSAVYFCASGQYSSGNTIYFGEGSWLTVV.

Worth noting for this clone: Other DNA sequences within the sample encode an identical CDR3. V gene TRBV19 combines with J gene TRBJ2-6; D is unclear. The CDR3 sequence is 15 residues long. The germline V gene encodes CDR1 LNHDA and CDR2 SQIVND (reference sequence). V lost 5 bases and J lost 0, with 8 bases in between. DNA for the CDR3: TGTGCCAGTAGTGCTATCCTCTCTGGGGCCAACGTCCTGACTTTC. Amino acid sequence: CASSAILSGANVLTF.

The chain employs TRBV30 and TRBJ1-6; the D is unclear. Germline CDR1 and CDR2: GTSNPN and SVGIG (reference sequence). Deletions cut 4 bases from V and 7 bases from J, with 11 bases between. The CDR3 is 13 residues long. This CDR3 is CAWKLAPNSPLHF. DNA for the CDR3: TGTGCCTGGAAGTTGGCTCCGAATTCACCCCTCCACTTT.

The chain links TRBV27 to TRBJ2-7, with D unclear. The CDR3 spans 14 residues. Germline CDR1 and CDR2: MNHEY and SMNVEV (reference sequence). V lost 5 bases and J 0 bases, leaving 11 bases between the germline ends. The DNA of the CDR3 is TGTGCCAGCAGTCGCATGTATTCCTCCTACGAGCAGTACTTC. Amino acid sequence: CASSRMYSSYEQYF.

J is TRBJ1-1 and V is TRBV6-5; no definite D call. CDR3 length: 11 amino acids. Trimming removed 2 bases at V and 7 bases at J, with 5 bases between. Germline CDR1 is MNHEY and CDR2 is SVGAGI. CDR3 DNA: TGTGCCAGCAGTTACAGGGATGAAGCTTTCTTT. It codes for CASSYRDEAFF.

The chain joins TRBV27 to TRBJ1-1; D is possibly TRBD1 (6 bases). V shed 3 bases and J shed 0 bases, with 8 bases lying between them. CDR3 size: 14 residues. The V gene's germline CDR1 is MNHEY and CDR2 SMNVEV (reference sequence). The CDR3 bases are TGTGCCAGCAGTTTCCAGGGGTTGAACACTGAAGCTTTCTTT. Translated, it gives CASSFQGLNTEAFF.

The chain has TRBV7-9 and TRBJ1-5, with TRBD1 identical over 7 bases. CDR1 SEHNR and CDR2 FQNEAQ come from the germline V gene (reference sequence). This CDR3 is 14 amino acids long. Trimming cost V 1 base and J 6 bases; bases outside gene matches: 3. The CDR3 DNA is TGTGCCAGCAGCTTAGGAGGGGGCAGTCAGCCCCAGCATTTT. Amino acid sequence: CASSLGGGSQPQHF.

The CDR3 DNA is TGTGCCAGTAGTTTTGGGGGCACCGGGGAGCTGTTTTTT. This sequence encodes CASSFGGTGELFF. This chain uses TRBV19 with TRBJ2-2, with D perhaps given as TRBD1 or TRBD2 (5 bases each). Trimming took off 5 bases at V and 4 bases at J, with 8 bases between the two ends. The CDR3 contains 13 residues. Germline V gene lookup returns CDR1 LNHDA and CDR2 SQIVND (reference sequence). The full variable domain, rest sourced from reference TRBV19 and TRBJ2-2, is DGGITQSPKYLFRKEGQNVTLSCEQNLNHDAMYWYRQDPGQGLRLIYYSQIVNDFQKGDIAEGYSVSREKKESFPLTVTSAQKNPTAFYLCASSFGGTGELFFGEGSRLTVL.

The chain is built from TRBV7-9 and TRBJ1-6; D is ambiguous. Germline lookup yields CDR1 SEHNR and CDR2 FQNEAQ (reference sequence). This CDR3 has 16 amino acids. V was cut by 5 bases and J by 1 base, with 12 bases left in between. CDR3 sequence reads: CASSARGGSYNSPLHF. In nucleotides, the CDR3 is TGTGCCAGCAGCGCACGTGGAGGATCCTATAATTCACCCCTCCACTTT.

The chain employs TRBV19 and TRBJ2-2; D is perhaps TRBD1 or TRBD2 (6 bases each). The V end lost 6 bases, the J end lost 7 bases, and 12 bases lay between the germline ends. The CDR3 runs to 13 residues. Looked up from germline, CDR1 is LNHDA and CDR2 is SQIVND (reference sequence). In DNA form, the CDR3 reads TGTGCCAGTAGCGGGAGAGGGGGCGGGGAGCTGTTTTTT. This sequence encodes CASSGRGGGELFF.

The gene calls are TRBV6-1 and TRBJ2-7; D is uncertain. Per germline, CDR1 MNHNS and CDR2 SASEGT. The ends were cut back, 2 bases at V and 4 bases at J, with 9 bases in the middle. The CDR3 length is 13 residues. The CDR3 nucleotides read TGTGCCAGCAGTGAACGGCTCAAATACGAGCAGTACTTC. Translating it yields CASSERLKYEQYF.

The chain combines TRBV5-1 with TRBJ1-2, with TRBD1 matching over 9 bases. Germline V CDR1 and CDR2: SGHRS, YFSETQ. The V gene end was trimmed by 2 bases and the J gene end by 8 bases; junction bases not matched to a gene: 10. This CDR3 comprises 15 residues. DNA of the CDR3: TGCGCCAGCAGCTTCCGGACAGGGGACGTTAGCGGCTACACCTTC. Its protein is CASSFRTGDVSGYTF.

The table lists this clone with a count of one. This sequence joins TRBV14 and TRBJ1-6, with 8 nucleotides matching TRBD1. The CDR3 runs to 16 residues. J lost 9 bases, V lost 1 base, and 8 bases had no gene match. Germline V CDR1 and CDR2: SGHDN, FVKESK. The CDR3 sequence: CASSQVPGGFFSPLHF. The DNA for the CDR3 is TGTGCCAGCAGCCAAGTACCAGGGGGCTTTTTTTCACCCCTCCACTTT.

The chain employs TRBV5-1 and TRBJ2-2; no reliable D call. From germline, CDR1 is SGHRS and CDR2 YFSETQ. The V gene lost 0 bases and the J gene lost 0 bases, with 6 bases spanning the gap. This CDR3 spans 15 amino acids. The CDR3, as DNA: TGCGCCAGCAGCTTGGGACGGGCGAACACCGGGGAGCTGTTTTTT. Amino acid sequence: CASSLGRANTGELFF.

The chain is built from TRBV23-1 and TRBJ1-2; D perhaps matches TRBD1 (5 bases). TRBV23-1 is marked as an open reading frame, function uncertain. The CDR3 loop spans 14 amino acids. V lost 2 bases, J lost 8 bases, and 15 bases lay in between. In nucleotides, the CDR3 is TGCGCCAGCAGTCAAGTTAGGGGTACTGGAGGCTACACCTTC. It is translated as CASSQVRGTGGYTF.

The CDR3 DNA follows: TGTGCCAGCTCACCAAGGTGGGGTGAGGGGACTGAAGCTTTCTTT. Translation: CASSPRWGEGTEAFF. V gene TRBV18 combines with J gene TRBJ1-1, with D possibly matching TRBD1 (5 bases). Germline V gene data show CDR1 as KGHSH and CDR2 as LQKENI. Trimming pared 2 bases from V and 5 bases from J, leaving 15 bases between. The CDR3 consists of 15 residues.

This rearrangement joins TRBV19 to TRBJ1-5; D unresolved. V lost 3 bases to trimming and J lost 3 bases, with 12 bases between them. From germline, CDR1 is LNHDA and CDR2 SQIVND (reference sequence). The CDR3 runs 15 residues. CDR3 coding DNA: TGTGCCAGTAGTATGAGGGCGAAGTCCAATCAGCCCCAGCATTTT. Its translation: CASSMRAKSNQPQHF.

As DNA, the CDR3 is TGCGCCAGCAGCTTGGGTGGGGGCGGCACTGAAGCTTTCTTT. Translation gives CASSLGGGGTEAFF. This rearrangement joins TRBV5-1 to TRBJ1-1; D is perhaps TRBD1 (6 bases). This CDR3 region has 14 residues. Germline CDR1 and CDR2: SGHRS and YFSETQ. V lost 0 bases and J lost 4, with 10 bases in between.

The CDR3 coding sequence is TGTGCCATCAGTGGAAACCTGAGCTGGACCTCCTACAATGAGCAGTTCTTC. It yields the protein CAISGNLSWTSYNEQFF. The chain combines TRBV10-3 with TRBJ2-1; D not certain. This CDR3 spans 17 amino acids. V shed 4 bases and J shed 0 bases, with 16 bases lying between them. CDR1 is ENHRY, CDR2 SYGVKD, per germline.

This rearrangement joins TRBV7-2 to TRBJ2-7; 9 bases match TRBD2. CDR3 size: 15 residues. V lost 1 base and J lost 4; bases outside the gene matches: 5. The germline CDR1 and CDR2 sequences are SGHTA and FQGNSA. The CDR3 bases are TGTGCCAGCAGCTTAGTGGCGGGAGGGTTGTACGAGCAGTACTTC. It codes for CASSLVAGGLYEQYF. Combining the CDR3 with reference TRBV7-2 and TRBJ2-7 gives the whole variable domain GAGVSQSPSNKVTEKGKDVELRCDPISGHTALYWYRQSLGQGLEFLIYFQGNSAPDKSGLPSDRFSAERTGGSVSTLTIQRTQQEDSAVYLCASSLVAGGLYEQYFGPGTRLTVT.